The 25 T cell receptor beta chains below were found in one sample sequenced in a study of OX40 agonist ivuxolimab in advanced cancers. Assay: immunoSEQ multiplex PCR; the TCRdb copy retains only in-frame clones and omits some. The sample consists of around 56,000 clones, approximately 88% of them appearing once. The material was CD4+ or CD8+ T cells sorted from blood, obtained in a trial of the OX40 agonist ivuxolimab. Receptors originate from an adult with an advanced solid tumor such as melanoma, head and neck, liver or kidney cancer.

V and J are TRBV7-2 and TRBJ1-1; D remains ambiguous. The CDR3 is 15 amino acids. Trimming removed 1 base at V and 4 bases at J, with 13 bases between. Germline CDR1 and CDR2: SGHTA and FQGNSA. The CDR3 protein is CASSLGSGWGTEAFF. The CDR3 region has the DNA TGTGCCAGCAGCTTAGGGTCGGGGTGGGGCACTGAAGCTTTCTTT. Full variable domain (missing parts from reference TRBV7-2 and TRBJ1-1): GAGVSQSPSNKVTEKGKDVELRCDPISGHTALYWYRQSLGQGLEFLIYFQGNSAPDKSGLPSDRFSAERTGGSVSTLTIQRTQQEDSAVYLCASSLGSGWGTEAFFGQGTRLTVV.

This chain links TRBV9 with TRBJ2-5, with 7 bases that match TRBD2. There are 14 residues in the CDR3. CDR1 is SGDLS, CDR2 YYNGEE, per germline. The V segment lost 0 bases and the J segment 9 bases; nucleotides outside the gene matches: 8. CDR3 coding DNA: TGTGCCAGCAGCGTAGGTGGACTAGGTGATCCCCAGTACTTC. Its translation: CASSVGGLGDPQYF.

The chain carries TRBV2 and TRBJ2-3, with 8 bases aligning to TRBD2. Germline CDR1 SNHLY, CDR2 FYNNEI. The CDR3 spans 16 residues. V shed 10 bases and J 0 bases; nucleotides not matched to a gene: 12. The chain's CDR3 is CAINRVAGSSTDTQYF. For the CDR3, the DNA is TGTGCCATAAATAGGGTAGCGGGGAGTAGCACAGATACGCAGTATTTT. Variable domain in full (rest from reference TRBV2 and TRBJ2-3): EPEVTQTPSHQVTQMGQEVILRCVPISNHLYFYWYRQILGQKVEFLVSFYNNEISEKSEIFDDQFSVERPDGSNFTLKIRSTKLEDSAMYFCAINRVAGSSTDTQYFGPGTRLTVL.

The rearrangement joins TRBV9 to TRBJ2-1; D uncertain. V was shortened by 0 bases and J by 2 bases, with 12 bases between the two germline ends. This CDR3 contains 16 residues. The germline CDR1 and CDR2 sequences are SGDLS and YYNGEE. The CDR3 DNA sequence: TGTGCCAGCAGCGTAGGAAAGGGAATAACCTACAATGAGCAGTTCTTC. Protein sequence: CASSVGKGITYNEQFF.

The rearrangement joins TRBV7-7 to TRBJ2-1; no clear D gene. This CDR3 has 15 residues. Germline V lookup: CDR1 SSHAT, CDR2 FNYEAQ (reference sequence). Trimming cost V 3 bases and J 6 bases, with 15 bases left between them. The DNA of the CDR3 is TGTGCCAGCAGCTTTAGCAGAACCGGTGTCAATGAGCAGTTCTTC. This codes for CASSFSRTGVNEQFF.

The chain joins TRBV28 to TRBJ2-2, with D perhaps being TRBD1 or TRBD2 (5 bases each). The CDR3 has 15 residues. Germline assignment: CDR1 MDHEN and CDR2 SYDVKM. V was trimmed by 3 bases and J by 3 bases, leaving 11 bases between them. The CDR3 here is CASSFGDAYTGELFF. CDR3 nucleotide sequence: TGTGCCAGCAGTTTTGGGGACGCCTACACCGGGGAGCTGTTTTTT.

V usage is TRBV9 and J usage is TRBJ2-1; D is unresolved. The CDR3 is 13 amino acids. V lost 6 bases to trimming and J lost 6 bases, with 13 bases between them. Germline CDR1 reads SGDLS; CDR2 reads YYNGEE. CDR3 nucleotide sequence: TGTGCCAGCACCCAGGACCTGGGCAATGAGCAGTTCTTC. Residues: CASTQDLGNEQFF.

V and J are TRBV7-6 and TRBJ2-3; D not resolved. CDR3 size: 14 residues. Germline loops: CDR1 SGHVS, CDR2 FNYEAQ. V was pared by 4 bases and J by 0 bases, with 8 bases between. CDR3 region: CASSSTTSTDTQYF. CDR3 DNA sequence: TGTGCCAGCAGCTCAACAACTAGCACAGATACGCAGTATTTT.

CDR3 loop: CASSPTRAGGATQYF. The DNA for the CDR3 is TGTGCCAGCAGCCCCACCCGGGCGGGAGGTGCCACGCAGTATTTT. The chain joins TRBV13 to TRBJ2-3; 8 positions match TRBD2. This CDR3 contains 15 residues. CDR1 and CDR2 from the germline V gene are PRHDT and FYEKMQ (reference sequence). Unmatched junction bases numbered 13, after V lost 5 bases and J lost 9 bases.

This chain joins TRBV7-9 and TRBJ1-2; D is unresolved. Trimming removed 3 bases at V and 7 bases at J, with 6 bases between. The CDR3 has 11 amino acids. CDR1 and CDR2 (germline): SEHNR, FQNEAQ (reference sequence). CDR3 loop: CASSLLAGYTF. In nucleotides, the CDR3 is TGTGCCAGCAGCTTGCTCGCTGGCTACACCTTC.

V gene TRBV19 combines with J gene TRBJ1-1; 7 positions agree with TRBD1. The CDR3 runs 13 residues. Germline V CDR1 and CDR2: LNHDA, SQIVND (reference sequence). V lost 5 bases, J lost 6 bases, and 6 bases stayed unmatched. CDR3 region: CASSQQGTAEAFF. In nucleotides, the CDR3 is TGTGCCAGTAGTCAACAGGGGACGGCTGAAGCTTTCTTT.

This chain connects TRBV6-1 to TRBJ2-1; D is possibly TRBD1 (5 bases). Trimming stripped 8 bases from V and 7 bases from J, with 12 bases between. Germline V gene lookup returns CDR1 MNHNS and CDR2 SASEGT. The CDR3 has 12 residues. The CDR3 region has the DNA TGTGCCAGCGCAGAGCAGGGTAATGAGCAGTTCTTC. It specifies CASAEQGNEQFF.

The V and J genes are TRBV6-5 and TRBJ1-5, with D unresolved. With 6 bases removed from V and 4 bases from J, the gap between germline ends came to 10 bases. CDR1 and CDR2 (germline): MNHEY, SVGAGI. The CDR3 contains 13 residues. This CDR3 is CASRWAVNQPQHF. The CDR3 nucleotides read TGTGCCAGCAGATGGGCGGTTAATCAGCCCCAGCATTTT.

This clone rates as medium-sized. The CDR3 DNA reads as TGTGCCAGCAGCTCAGCGAGACAGGGTCGTACAGATACGCAGTATTTT. This gives the protein CASSSARQGRTDTQYF. The chain joins TRBV7-9 to TRBJ2-3, with 7 bases that match TRBD1. CDR3 length: 16 residues. Germline trimming cut 4 bases from V and 3 bases from J; bases unmatched to any gene: 10. The V gene's germline CDR1 is SEHNR and CDR2 FQNEAQ (reference sequence).

The rearrangement joins TRBV27 to TRBJ1-5, with D perhaps TRBD1 (5 bases). Trimming cost V 2 bases and J 2 bases, with 10 bases left between them. The CDR3 is made up of 15 amino acids. Germline loops: CDR1 MNHEY, CDR2 SMNVEV (reference sequence). The DNA of the CDR3 is TGTGCCAGCAGTTTAGGGGGTATGCGCAATCAGCCCCAGCATTTT. Amino acid sequence: CASSLGGMRNQPQHF.

The genes are TRBV13 and TRBJ2-7; tentatively, D is TRBD2 (7 bases). V shed 1 base and J shed 0 bases, with 13 bases lying between them. This CDR3 has 16 amino acids. Looked up from germline, CDR1 is PRHDT and CDR2 is FYEKMQ (reference sequence). The CDR3 here is CASSLEGGRSSYEQYV. In nucleotides, the CDR3 is TGTGCCAGCAGCTTAGAGGGGGGGCGCAGCTCCTACGAGCAGTACGTC.

The chain uses TRBV29-1 and TRBJ2-1, with TRBD2 matching 8 bases. V dropped 7 bases and J dropped 4; count of bases not matched to a gene: 6. This CDR3 has 13 residues. Germline CDR1 and CDR2: SQVTM and ANQGSEA. The CDR3 is CSAGGTKYNEQFF. The DNA for the CDR3 is TGCAGCGCGGGGGGGACTAAATACAATGAGCAGTTCTTC.

The sample holds one count of this clone. The V and J genes are TRBV27 and TRBJ2-7, with 12 bases fitting TRBD2. V lost 5 bases to trimming and J lost 1 base; unmatched junction nucleotides: 6. Germline V CDR1 and CDR2: MNHEY, SMNVEV (reference sequence). This CDR3 contains 16 residues. The CDR3 reads CASSGLAGLFSYEQYF. The CDR3 DNA reads TGTGCCAGCAGTGGACTAGCGGGACTCTTTTCCTACGAGCAGTACTTC.

The genes are TRBV2 and TRBJ2-7; D is perhaps TRBD1 (6 bases). The CDR3 totals 14 residues. Looked up from germline, CDR1 is SNHLY and CDR2 is FYNNEI. The V end was cut by 3 bases, the J end by 11 bases, with 20 bases between. CDR3: CASSDGTFEAAKYV. As DNA, the CDR3 is TGTGCCAGCAGTGACGGGACATTTGAGGCGGCTAAGTACGTC.

The chain has TRBV5-1 and TRBJ1-1, with 9 bases matching TRBD1. The CDR3 has 15 residues. With 3 bases clipped from V and 2 bases from J, the junction kept 5 bases outside the gene matches. Germline V CDR1 and CDR2: SGHRS, YFSETQ. CDR3 loop: CASSSGQGYNTEAFF. DNA of the CDR3: TGCGCCAGCAGCTCCGGACAGGGGTATAACACTGAAGCTTTCTTT.

The chain links TRBV27 to TRBJ2-3; D may be TRBD1 (6 bases). This CDR3 has 17 amino acids. The V and J ends lost 8 bases and 2 bases respectively, with 23 bases between them. Germline CDR1 and CDR2: MNHEY and SMNVEV (reference sequence). The DNA for the CDR3 is TGTGCCAGCGCCCTTAAACCCTCAGGGGCCCTCACAGATACGCAGTATTTT. Translation gives CASALKPSGALTDTQYF.

This chain links TRBV27 with TRBJ2-7, with 7 bases aligning to TRBD1. This CDR3 has 13 residues. J gave up 5 bases and V 4 bases, and 5 bases lay outside the gene matches. Germline V gene lookup returns CDR1 MNHEY and CDR2 SMNVEV (reference sequence). CDR3 loop: CASSSTGSHEQYF. CDR3 in DNA: TGTGCCAGCAGTTCGACAGGGTCCCACGAGCAGTACTTC.

This clone was detected a few times. The genes are TRBV27 and TRBJ1-1; D ambiguous. Germline V gene data show CDR1 as MNHEY and CDR2 as SMNVEV (reference sequence). V lost 3 bases to trimming and J lost 5 bases, with 10 bases between them. This CDR3 has 13 residues. The CDR3 DNA sequence: TGTGCCAGCAGTTTCCGGCCGGAGACTGAAGCTTTCTTT. Translating it yields CASSFRPETEAFF.

This clone was seen just once. This chain links TRBV11-2 with TRBJ1-1; possibly TRBD1 for D (6 bases). CDR3 length: 15 amino acids. Trimming removed 5 bases at V and 3 bases at J, with 16 bases between. CDR1 SGHAT and CDR2 FQNNGV come from the germline V gene. CDR3 protein: CASSPPGVEDTEAFF. The DNA for the CDR3 is TGTGCCAGCAGCCCCCCAGGGGTTGAGGACACTGAAGCTTTCTTT. The entire variable domain, with the rest obtained from reference TRBV11-2 and TRBJ1-1, is as follows: EAGVAQSPRYKIIEKRQSVAFWCNPISGHATLYWYQQILGQGPKLLIQFQNNGVVDDSQLPKDRFSAERLKGVDSTLKIQPAKLEDSAVYLCASSPPGVEDTEAFFGQGTRLTVV.

This chain joins TRBV9 and TRBJ1-2, with D possibly being TRBD1 (5 bases). Looked up from germline, CDR1 is SGDLS and CDR2 is YYNGEE. The CDR3 is made up of 18 amino acids. Trimming removed 4 bases at V and 6 bases at J, with 28 bases between. CDR3: CASSPFGTPTPPPDGYTF. The CDR3 DNA follows: TGTGCCAGCAGCCCATTTGGGACTCCCACCCCTCCGCCCGATGGCTACACCTTC.